This T cell receptor beta chain derives from a study of blood T cell repertoires in COVID-19 (dated by TCRdb to the early 2020s). About the investigation overall: The collaborator samples originated in the United States, Italy and Spain and spanned the acute and convalescent phases of COVID-19. The material from the prospective study consisted of cDNA or gDNA derived from T cells, B-cell-depleted T cells, or PBMCs. The dataset comprised deeply sampled blood TCRbeta repertoires from subjects exposed to, actively infected with, or recovered from COVID-19. The repertoires were released in a freely available public database meant as a resource for research on the immune response to SARS-CoV-2. Samples came from the ongoing ImmuneRACE study (first 160 participants) plus 1,254 subjects from 6 global collaborators. Nearly every sample came with metadata listing a de-identified subject ID, COVID-19 status, age in years and sex. Where available, HLA class I and class II types were obtained from metadata supplied by the sample provider rather than from assay-based typing.

This clone was recorded only once. Its antigen is not yet known. No base quality information exists; no much larger clone differs at one position. The sample holds other DNA sequences that translate to the same CDR3. TCRbeta CDR3 regions were amplified from genomic DNA using the immunoSEQ Assay, a bias-controlled multiplex PCR. As for the original processing: Within the assay, amplification of reference gene primers was used to estimate how many nucleated cells each sample contained. To quantify the absolute abundance of each unique TCRbeta CDR3 rearrangement, sequence reads were collapsed and filtered. For each sample, productive Simpson clonality was calculated as the square root of Simpson's diversity index across productive rearrangements. TCRdb took this table from immuneACCESS and kept in-frame rearrangements with V and J called. Such tables lack part of the clones; where checked against another copy, unresolved V genes explain under half of the gap, and the rest is unexplained. V and J calls plus clone size are reproduced from that table; the DNA served to infer D and trimming. The sample data list more than 300,000 clones, and 91% of these were observed just once. The leading ten clones occupy 2.5% to 4% of the sample.

The CDR3 starts with the cysteine, ends with the phenylalanine, and has 16 residues. Only the CDR3 DNA is retained, 48 bases long and in frame from the first base. Ends trimmed: V by 1 base, J by 1 base; bases unmatched to a gene: 0. CDR1 and CDR2, looked up from the germline V gene (reference sequence), are SEHNR and FQNEAQ. A second Seattle source provided samples from volunteer blood donors who had recovered from COVID-19. Each collaborating institution followed its own protocols to collect whole blood in K2EDTA tubes. Collaborator samples were shipped for TCRbeta analysis as frozen whole blood, isolated PBMCs, or DNA extracted from either sample type. The full study reports these points: The amount of clinical and demographic metadata varied by source and participant and was provided uncurated.

Recombination linked TRBV7-9 to TRBJ2-5; 13 central bases correspond to TRBD2. The source of this sequence is a woman younger than 30 who had recovered from COVID-19. Sequencing input: peripheral blood. The DNA reads TGTGCCAGCAGCTTAGGACTAGCGGGGGGCCAAGAGACCCAGTACTTC. It translates to CASSLGLAGGQETQYF. The full variable domain, with segments outside the CDR3 supplied by the reference TRBV7-9 and TRBJ2-5 proteins, appears as DTGVSQNPRHKITKRGQNVTFRCDPISEHNRLYWYRQTLGQGPEFLTYFQNEAQLEKSRLLSDRFSAERPKGSFSTLEIQRTEQGDSAMYLCASSLGLAGGQETQYFGPGTRLLVL.